This is a list of T cell receptor beta chains from one sample in a study of early T cells in non-severe SARS-CoV-2 infection. TCRdb reanalysed the 5' RACE reads using MiXCR and keeps one entry per CDR3 protein. This table holds some 59,000 distinct CDR3 sequences, around 8.5% found once. The material sequenced was whole blood. All receptors come from an adult who was a healthcare worker with PCR-confirmed SARS-CoV-2 infection or an uninfected control (not recorded which). Each CDR3 is given with its conserved first and last residue. Each record gives: clone size, D gene, J gene, V gene, CDR3 protein, CDR3 DNA. A D gene is named only where the DNA matches it firmly. The size field is filled for only some rows; it gives once, few, many or a size class.

>.|.|TRBJ1-2|TRBV20-1
CSAFDGANYGYTF
TGCAGTGCCTTCGATGGGGCTAACTATGGCTACACCTTC
>.|.|TRBJ2-3|TRBV21-1
CASTPRVPSTDTQYF
TGTGCCAGCACCCCTAGGGTGCCTAGCACAGATACGCAGTATTTT
>.|TRBD2|TRBJ2-1|TRBV7-8
CASRLAGGLRSSYNEQFF
TGTGCCAGCAGACTAGCGGGGGGGCTGAGGAGCTCCTACAATGAGCAGTTCTTC
>.|.|TRBJ2-5|TRBV12-5
CASGLNSEETQYF
TGTGCTAGTGGTTTGAACAGTGAAGAGACCCAGTACTTC
>many|.|TRBJ2-3|TRBV5-1
CASSYSWGRDTQYF
TGCGCCAGCAGCTACTCGTGGGGGAGAGATACGCAGTATTTT
>many|TRBD2|TRBJ2-7|TRBV6-2/TRBV6-3
CASSSSGGLSYEQYF
TGTGCCAGCAGTTCTAGCGGGGGACTGTCCTACGAGCAGTACTTC
>many|TRBD2|TRBJ2-5|TRBV12-3/TRBV12-4
CASRSAGQETQYF
TGTGCCAGCAGATCAGCGGGACAAGAGACCCAGTACTTC
>.|.|TRBJ2-5|TRBV20-1
CSATVGDRETQYF
TGCAGTGCTACGGTCGGGGATCGGGAGACCCAGTACTTC
>many|.|TRBJ1-5|TRBV6-5
CASSPSRDQPQHF
TGTGCCAGCAGCCCCTCGCGAGATCAGCCCCAGCATTTT
>many|.|TRBJ1-2|TRBV7-9
CASSRPLANYGYTF
TGTGCCAGCAGCCGACCCCTAGCTAACTATGGCTACACCTTC
>few|TRBD1|TRBJ1-2|TRBV18
CASSPRGTDYYTF
TGTGCCAGCTCACCACGCGGGACAGATTACTACACCTTC
>few|TRBD1|TRBJ2-7|TRBV4-1
CASSQAGQGYEQYF
TGCGCCAGCAGCCAAGCGGGACAGGGTTACGAGCAGTACTTC
>few|TRBD2|TRBJ2-5|TRBV6-6
CASSYSGGGEGQETQYF
TGTGCCAGCAGTTACTCGGGGGGGGGAGAAGGGCAAGAGACCCAGTACTTC
>many|.|TRBJ1-6|TRBV7-9
CASWDTRNSPLHF
TGTGCCAGCTGGGACACTCGGAATTCACCCCTCCACTTT
>.|.|TRBJ1-1|TRBV12-3/TRBV12-4
CASSLLGAHEAFF
TGTGCCAGCAGTTTACTGGGGGCGCATGAAGCTTTCTTT
>few|.|TRBJ1-1|TRBV2
CASSGQVFNTEAFF
TGTGCCAGCAGTGGACAAGTTTTTAACACTGAAGCTTTCTTT
>few|TRBD1|TRBJ1-3|TRBV6-5
CAGQGKSGNTIYF
TGTGCCGGACAGGGAAAATCTGGAAACACCATATATTTT
>.|.|TRBJ2-1|TRBV29-1
CSVGVNEQFF
TGCAGCGTTGGGGTTAATGAGCAGTTCTTC
>few|.|TRBJ1-1|TRBV6-6
CASSYSDPPKAFF
TGTGCCAGCAGTTACTCGGACCCGCCAAAAGCTTTCTTT
>.|.|TRBJ1-1|TRBV5-6
CASSLGSKNTEAFF
TGTGCCAGCAGCTTGGGCAGCAAGAACACTGAAGCTTTCTTT
>.|TRBD2|TRBJ2-2|TRBV11-1
CASTDGTSFPGELFF
TGTGCCAGCACCGACGGGACTAGCTTCCCCGGGGAGCTGTTTTTT
>.|.|TRBJ2-7|TRBV15
CATSRDRAVRDEQYF
TGTGCCACCAGCAGAGATAGGGCAGTGCGCGACGAGCAGTACTTC
>few|.|TRBJ1-2|TRBV12-3/TRBV12-4
CASSPDRLGGYTF
TGTGCCAGCAGTCCGGACAGACTGGGGGGCTACACCTTC
>few|.|TRBJ1-5|TRBV10-3
CAISAQGEDQPQHF
TGTGCCATCAGTGCACAGGGAGAAGATCAGCCCCAGCATTTT
>few|TRBD1|TRBJ2-5|TRBV7-6
CASSPLDRPGGTQYF
TGTGCCAGCAGCCCCTTGGATAGGCCAGGGGGGACCCAGTACTTC
>many|TRBD2|TRBJ2-3|TRBV3-1
CASRRGGARRDTQYF
TGTGCCAGCAGGCGCGGGGGGGCGAGGAGAGATACGCAGTATTTT
>.|.|TRBJ2-5|TRBV12-3/TRBV12-4
CASSRGTSITQYF
TGTGCCAGCAGCCGTGGGACATCGATTACCCAGTACTTC
>few|TRBD1|TRBJ2-6|TRBV29-1
CSASTGIRSGANVLTF
TGCAGCGCTTCGACAGGGATCCGTTCTGGGGCCAACGTCCTGACTTTC
>few|.|TRBJ1-1|TRBV5-1
CASSAQTALNTEAFF
TGCGCCAGCAGCGCCCAGACAGCGCTTAACACTGAAGCTTTCTTT
>few|TRBD2|TRBJ2-3|TRBV2
CASRTSGNTDTQYF
TGTGCCAGCAGAACTAGCGGGAACACAGATACGCAGTATTTT
>.|TRBD2|TRBJ2-3|TRBV5-6
CASSSLAGGYTDTQYF
TGTGCCAGCAGCTCCCTAGCGGGGGGATACACAGATACGCAGTATTTT
>.|.|TRBJ1-1|TRBV18
CASSPSGHRTEAFF
TGTGCCAGCTCACCCTCGGGACACCGGACTGAAGCTTTCTTT
>few|TRBD2|TRBJ2-5|TRBV7-3
CASSPGLAVGPQETQYF
TGTGCCAGCAGCCCCGGACTAGCGGTGGGGCCACAAGAGACCCAGTACTTC
>many|.|TRBJ2-3|TRBV7-2
CASSRTASTQYF
TGTGCCAGCAGCCGGACTGCCTCTACGCAGTATTTT
>many|TRBD1|TRBJ1-2|TRBV12-3/TRBV12-4
CASSPLQGASGYTF
TGTGCCAGCAGTCCCCTACAGGGGGCAAGCGGCTACACCTTC
>.|.|TRBJ2-2|TRBV7-2
CASSSTGTGWDGELFF
TGTGCCAGCAGCTCCACCGGGACCGGATGGGACGGGGAGCTGTTTTTT
>.|.|TRBJ1-1|TRBV3-1
CASSQAQGNTEAFF
TGTGCCAGCAGCCAAGCACAAGGCAACACTGAAGCTTTCTTT
>.|.|TRBJ1-1|TRBV6-6
CASSFEAEAFF
TGTGCCAGCAGTTTCGAGGCTGAAGCTTTCTTT
>few|.|TRBJ1-5|TRBV2
CASNFGAGSNQPQHF
TGTGCCAGCAACTTTGGGGCCGGTAGCAATCAGCCCCAGCATTTT
>few|.|TRBJ2-7|TRBV3-1
CASSQVGSSGEQYF
TGTGCCAGCAGCCAAGTGGGGTCGTCTGGCGAGCAGTACTTC
>few|.|TRBJ1-1|TRBV7-6
CASSPQVRGTEAFF
TGTGCCAGCAGCCCGCAGGTGCGGGGAACTGAAGCTTTCTTT
>few|.|TRBJ2-2|TRBV12-3/TRBV12-4
CASSFIRNTGELFF
TGTGCCAGCAGTTTTATCAGGAACACCGGGGAGCTGTTTTTT
>few|TRBD1|TRBJ2-2|TRBV7-3
CASRSTGGHTGELFF
TGTGCCAGCAGGTCCACAGGGGGACACACCGGGGAGCTGTTTTTT
>many|.|TRBJ1-1|TRBV7-8
CASSLEHPLRAFF
TGTGCCAGCAGCTTAGAACATCCGCTGCGAGCTTTCTTT
>.|TRBD2|TRBJ2-5|TRBV11-3
CASSQRGDQETQYF
TGTGCCAGCAGCCAGCGGGGGGACCAAGAGACCCAGTACTTC
>few|.|TRBJ1-3|TRBV3-1
CASSERPGAGNTIYF
TGTGCCAGCAGCGAACGCCCGGGGGCTGGAAACACCATATATTTT
>.|.|TRBJ2-1|TRBV18
CASSLSLDSRTYNEQFF
TGTGCCAGCTCATTATCTCTCGACAGCCGTACGTACAATGAGCAGTTCTTC
>.|TRBD2|TRBJ2-7|TRBV12-3/TRBV12-4
CASSSGTSPYEQYF
TGTGCCAGCAGTTCCGGGACTAGTCCATACGAGCAGTACTTC
>many|.|TRBJ1-4|TRBV7-8
CASSFRPEKLFF
TGTGCCAGCAGCTTCAGACCTGAAAAACTGTTTTTT
>.|.|TRBJ1-4|TRBV12-2
CASRFLGAQGNEKLFF
TGTGCAAGTCGCTTTTTGGGGGCGCAGGGTAATGAAAAACTGTTTTTT
>few|TRBD1|TRBJ1-2|TRBV29-1
CSVDRGNYGYTF
TGCAGCGTAGACAGGGGTAACTATGGCTACACCTTC
>few|TRBD1|TRBJ1-2|TRBV10-3
CAISEGQGSLGYTF
TGTGCCATCAGTGAGGGACAGGGCTCCTTGGGCTACACCTTC
>.|.|TRBJ2-2|TRBV27
CASSEIRGTGELFF
TGTGCCAGCAGCGAGATCCGGGGCACCGGGGAGCTGTTTTTT
>.|.|TRBJ2-1|TRBV5-4
CASSSLSSYNEQFF
TGTGCCAGCAGCTCGTTGAGCTCCTACAATGAGCAGTTCTTC